This section outlines one T cell receptor beta chain sequence together with its context. The sample comes from a study of blood T cells in healthy people across ages. CDR1 SGHRS and CDR2 YFSETQ come from the germline V gene. Trimming stripped 6 bases from V and 0 bases from J, with 9 bases between. This CDR3 region has 13 residues. A sample-barcoded 5' primer and a J-beta primer mix were used in a second PCR of roughly 6 to 12 cycles. TCRdb reprocessed the 5' RACE reads with MiXCR, giving one entry per CDR3 protein. The sample lists fewer than 800,000 distinct CDR3 sequences, approximately 25% seen once, with 9.4% in the top ten. This sample also belongs to another study, concerning T cells of mothers and their children. This second study notes: All donors were healthy and Caucasian; they were a few mothers and their six children.

The V call is TRBV5-1, the J call TRBJ2-5; no clear D gene. The receptor's source is a boy aged 5 to 17 in good health. Specimen: blood. The CDR3 coding sequence is TGCGCCAGCACCGCGGTTAACCAAGAGACCCAGTACTTC. Protein: CASTAVNQETQYF.